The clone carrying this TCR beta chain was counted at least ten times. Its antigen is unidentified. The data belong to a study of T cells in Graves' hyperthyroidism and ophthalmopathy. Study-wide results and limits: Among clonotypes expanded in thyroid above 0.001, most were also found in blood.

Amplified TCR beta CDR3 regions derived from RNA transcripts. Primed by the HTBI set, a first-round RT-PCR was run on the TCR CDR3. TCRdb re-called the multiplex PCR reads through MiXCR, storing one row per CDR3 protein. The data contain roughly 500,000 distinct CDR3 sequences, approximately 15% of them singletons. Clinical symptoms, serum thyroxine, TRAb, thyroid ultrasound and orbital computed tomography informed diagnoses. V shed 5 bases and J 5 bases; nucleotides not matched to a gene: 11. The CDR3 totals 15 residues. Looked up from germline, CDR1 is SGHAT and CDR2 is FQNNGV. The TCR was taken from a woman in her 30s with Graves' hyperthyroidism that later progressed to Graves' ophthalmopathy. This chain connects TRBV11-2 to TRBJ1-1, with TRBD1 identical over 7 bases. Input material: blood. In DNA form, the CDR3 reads TGTGCCAGCAGCCCCAGGAGAGGGGGCGTTACTGAAGCTTTCTTT. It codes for CASSPRRGGVTEAFF.